This paragraph reports one T cell receptor (beta chain). Germline CDR1 SGHNT, CDR2 YYREEE (reference sequence). This CDR3 region has 15 residues. One entry per CDR3 protein, without DNA, is what TCRdb gives after re-calling the 5' RACE reads. This table lists 300,000 to 450,000 distinct CDR3 sequences. This entry comes from a study of T cells expressing NK-cell markers. The J gene is TRBJ1-4, the V gene TRBV5-4; the D gene TCRdb calls, TRBD1, cannot be checked with no DNA. Sequences were obtained from blood T cells: a sorted CD56 or NKG2C T cell subset, CD4+ or CD8+ T cells, or bulk PBMC T cells (not recorded which). This TCR was sampled from a man aged 18-70 years in good health. The CDR3 reads CASSLNRGLNEKLFF.